The 7 T cell receptor beta chains presented below share a single source sample, sequenced in a study of shared clonotypes between healthy human individuals (dated by TCRdb to the early 2020s). The method behind the library was the immunoSEQ multiplex PCR assay. TCRdb mirrors the immuneACCESS table, restricted to in-frame sequences. Some clones are absent from its copies; in checked studies, under half trace to an unresolved V gene, and the reason for the others is unknown. This sample is represented by 780,000 or so clones; around 77% of them were singletons. The top ten hold more than 1.5% of the sample. Specimen: memory CD4+ T cells sorted from blood. In the paper's terms, the cell subset or site label means: CD45RA-negative fraction. These receptors were taken from a woman under 40 in good health.

The J gene is TRBJ1-2, the V gene TRBV18, with D maybe TRBD1 (5 bases). Trimming stripped 3 bases from V and 6 bases from J, with 11 bases between. Germline V gene data show CDR1 as KGHSH and CDR2 as LQKENI. The CDR3 sequence is 13 residues long. The DNA of the CDR3 is TGTGCCAGCTCACCCAGGGAAAAGGATGGCTACACCTTC. Translated: CASSPREKDGYTF.

V gene TRBV5-4 combines with J gene TRBJ2-3; D could derive from TRBD1 or TRBD2 (5 bases each). The CDR3 is made up of 16 amino acids. Germline V lookup: CDR1 SGHNT, CDR2 YYREEE (reference sequence). The V gene lost 0 bases and the J gene lost 0 bases, with 11 bases spanning the gap. CDR3 region: CASSLGGAGSTDTQYF. The CDR3 coding sequence is TGTGCCAGCAGCTTGGGAGGGGCAGGGAGCACAGATACGCAGTATTTT.

This rearrangement joins TRBV11-3 to TRBJ2-1, with TRBD1 as a possible D gene (5 bases). CDR3 length: 14 amino acids. Germline assignment: CDR1 SGHNT and CDR2 YENEEA. V lost 5 bases to trimming and J lost 7 bases, with 15 bases between them. CDR3 loop: CASSPGAGKNEQFF. In DNA form, the CDR3 reads TGTGCCAGCAGCCCTGGCGCAGGGAAAAATGAGCAGTTCTTC.

The chain couples TRBV5-1 to TRBJ2-5; D is possibly TRBD2 (6 bases). Germline loops: CDR1 SGHRS, CDR2 YFSETQ. The V gene lost 1 base and the J gene lost 4 bases, with 14 bases spanning the gap. This CDR3 has 15 amino acids. The CDR3 here is CASSLSQLRGETQYF. The CDR3 DNA reads TGCGCCAGCAGCTTGTCGCAGTTGCGGGGAGAGACCCAGTACTTC.

To note about this clone: Other DNA sequences of this sample code for an identical CDR3. V and J are TRBV5-1 and TRBJ1-3; D gene unclear. V was trimmed by 0 bases and J by 0 bases, leaving 7 bases between them. Looked up from germline, CDR1 is SGHRS and CDR2 is YFSETQ. This CDR3 spans 15 amino acids. The CDR3 is CASSLEAGSGNTIYF. As DNA, the CDR3 is TGCGCCAGCAGCTTGGAGGCGGGCTCTGGAAACACCATATATTTT.

The chain couples TRBV6-6 to TRBJ1-3, with TRBD1 matching over 9 bases. The V gene's germline CDR1 is MNHNY and CDR2 SVGAGI (reference sequence). V trimming: 7 bases; J trimming: 0 bases; junction bases outside the gene matches: 4. There are 15 residues in the CDR3. The CDR3 spells CASMGQGISGNTIYF. The CDR3 nucleotides read TGTGCCAGCATGGGACAGGGAATCTCTGGAAACACCATATATTTT.

The CDR3 bases are TGTGCCAGCAGTTCTAGCAAAAACATTCAGTACTTC. Translated: CASSSSKNIQYF. This chain links TRBV28 with TRBJ2-4; D uncertain. Germline V gives CDR1 MDHEN, CDR2 SYDVKM. V gave up 4 bases and J gave up 3 bases, with 4 bases separating them. This CDR3 region has 12 residues.